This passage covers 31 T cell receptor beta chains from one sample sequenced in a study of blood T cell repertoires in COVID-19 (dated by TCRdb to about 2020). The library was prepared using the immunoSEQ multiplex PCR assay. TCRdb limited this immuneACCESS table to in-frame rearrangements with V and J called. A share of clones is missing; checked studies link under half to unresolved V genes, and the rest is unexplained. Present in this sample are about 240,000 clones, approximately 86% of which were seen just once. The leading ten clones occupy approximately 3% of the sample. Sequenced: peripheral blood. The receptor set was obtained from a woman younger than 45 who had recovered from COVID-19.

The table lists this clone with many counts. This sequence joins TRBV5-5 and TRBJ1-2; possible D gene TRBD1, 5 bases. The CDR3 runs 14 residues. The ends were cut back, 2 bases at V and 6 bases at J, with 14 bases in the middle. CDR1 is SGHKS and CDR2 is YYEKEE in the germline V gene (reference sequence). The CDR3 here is CASSLFGGKDGYTF. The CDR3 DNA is TGTGCCAGCAGCTTATTCGGGGGTAAAGATGGCTACACCTTC.

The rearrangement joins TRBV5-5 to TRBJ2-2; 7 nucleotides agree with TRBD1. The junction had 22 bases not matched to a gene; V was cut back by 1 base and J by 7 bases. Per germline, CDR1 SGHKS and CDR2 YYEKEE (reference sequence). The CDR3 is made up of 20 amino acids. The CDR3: CASSLRLGRTRQGEDGELFF. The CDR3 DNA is TGTGCCAGCAGCTTGAGGCTGGGGCGGACTCGACAGGGAGAGGACGGGGAGCTGTTTTTT.

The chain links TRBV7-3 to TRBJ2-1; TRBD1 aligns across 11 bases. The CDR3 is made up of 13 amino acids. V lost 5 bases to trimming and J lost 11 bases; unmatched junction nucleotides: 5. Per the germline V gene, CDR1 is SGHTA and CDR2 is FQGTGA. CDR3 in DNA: TGTGCCAGCAGCATGGGACAGGGGGAAAAGCAGTTCTTC. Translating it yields CASSMGQGEKQFF.

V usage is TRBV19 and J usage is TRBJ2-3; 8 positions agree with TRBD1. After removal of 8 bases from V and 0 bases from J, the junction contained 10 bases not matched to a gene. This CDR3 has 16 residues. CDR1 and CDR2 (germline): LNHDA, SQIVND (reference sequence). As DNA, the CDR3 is TGTGCCAGTGACGACCAGGGACAGGCTAGCACAGATACGCAGTATTTT. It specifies CASDDQGQASTDTQYF.

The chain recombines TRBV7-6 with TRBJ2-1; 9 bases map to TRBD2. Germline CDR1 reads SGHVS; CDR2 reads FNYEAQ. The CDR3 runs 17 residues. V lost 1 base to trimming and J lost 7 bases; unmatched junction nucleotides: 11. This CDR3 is CASSLEGAGGPYNEQFF. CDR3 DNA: TGTGCCAGCAGCTTAGAAGGTGCGGGGGGGCCGTATAATGAGCAGTTCTTC.

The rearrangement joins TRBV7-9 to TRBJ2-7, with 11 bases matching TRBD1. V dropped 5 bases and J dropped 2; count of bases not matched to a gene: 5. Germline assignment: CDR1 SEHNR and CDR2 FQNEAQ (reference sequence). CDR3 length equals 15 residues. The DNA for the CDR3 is TGTGCCAGCAGCCCCGGGACAGGGGGTCCCTACGAGCAGTACTTC. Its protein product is CASSPGTGGPYEQYF.

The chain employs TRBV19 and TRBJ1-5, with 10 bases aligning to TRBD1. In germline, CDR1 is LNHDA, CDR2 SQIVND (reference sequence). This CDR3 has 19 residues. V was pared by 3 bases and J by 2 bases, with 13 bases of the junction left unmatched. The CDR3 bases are TGTGCCAGTAGTATCCCGTCCGGGACAGGGGTTTGGGGCAATCAGCCCCAGCATTTT. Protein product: CASSIPSGTGVWGNQPQHF.

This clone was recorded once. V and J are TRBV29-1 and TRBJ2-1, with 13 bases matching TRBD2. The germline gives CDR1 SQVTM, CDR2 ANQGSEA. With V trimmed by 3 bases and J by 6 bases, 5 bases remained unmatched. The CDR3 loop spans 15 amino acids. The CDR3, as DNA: TGCAGCGTTGACTCGACTAGCGGGGGGCCCAATGAGCAGTTCTTC. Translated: CSVDSTSGGPNEQFF.

CDR3 sequence reads: CATSRDWDREQYF. DNA of the CDR3: TGTGCCACCAGCAGAGATTGGGACAGGGAGCAGTACTTC. The chain uses TRBV15 and TRBJ2-7; TRBD1 matches at 8 bases. The CDR3 consists of 13 residues. The V gene end was trimmed by 0 bases and the J gene end by 7 bases; junction bases not matched to a gene: 2. CDR1 and CDR2 from the germline V gene are LNHNV and YYDKDF (reference sequence).

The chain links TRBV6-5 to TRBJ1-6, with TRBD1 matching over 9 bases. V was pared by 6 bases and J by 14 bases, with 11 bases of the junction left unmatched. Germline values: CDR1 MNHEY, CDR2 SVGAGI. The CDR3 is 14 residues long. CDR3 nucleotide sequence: TGTGCCAGCAGCCAGGGACAGGGCCTTCCTACCCTCCACTTT. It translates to CASSQGQGLPTLHF.

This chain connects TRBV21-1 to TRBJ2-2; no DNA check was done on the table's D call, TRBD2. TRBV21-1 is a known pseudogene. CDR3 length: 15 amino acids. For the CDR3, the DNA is TGTGCCAGCCTCCTAGCGGGGGCCCACACCGGGGAGCTGTTTTTT. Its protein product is CASLLAGAHTGELFF.

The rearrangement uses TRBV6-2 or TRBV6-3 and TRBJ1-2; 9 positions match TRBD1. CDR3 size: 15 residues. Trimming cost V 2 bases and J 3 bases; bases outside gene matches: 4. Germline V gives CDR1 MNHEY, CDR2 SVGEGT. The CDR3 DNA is TGTGCCAGCAGTTACCCCAGGACAGGGGACTATGGCTACACCTTC. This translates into CASSYPRTGDYGYTF.

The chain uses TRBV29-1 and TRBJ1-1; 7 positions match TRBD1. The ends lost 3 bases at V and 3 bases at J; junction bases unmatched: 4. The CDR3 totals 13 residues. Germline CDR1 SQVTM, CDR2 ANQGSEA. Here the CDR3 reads CSVDDRVDTEAFF. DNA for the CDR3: TGCAGCGTTGACGACAGGGTTGACACTGAAGCTTTCTTT. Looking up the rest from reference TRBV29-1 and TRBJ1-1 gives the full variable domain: SAVISQKPSRDICQRGTSLTIQCQVDSQVTMMFWYRQQPGQSLTLIATANQGSEATYESGFVIDKFPISRPNLTFSTLTVSNMSPEDSSIYLCSVDDRVDTEAFFGQGTRLTVV.

CDR3 loop: CASLRSASQETQYF. The CDR3 coding sequence is TGTGCCAGCTTAAGATCCGCTAGCCAAGAGACCCAGTACTTC. The V call is TRBV2, the J call TRBJ2-5; no clear D gene. The CDR3 covers 14 residues. The ends were cut back, 8 bases at V and 1 base at J, with 14 bases in the middle. Per germline, CDR1 SNHLY and CDR2 FYNNEI.

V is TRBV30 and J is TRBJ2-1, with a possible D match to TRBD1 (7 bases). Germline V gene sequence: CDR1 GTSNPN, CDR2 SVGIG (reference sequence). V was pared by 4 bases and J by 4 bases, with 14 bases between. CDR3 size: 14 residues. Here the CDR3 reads CAWMKGAGYNEQFF. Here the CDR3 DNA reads TGTGCCTGGATGAAGGGGGCGGGATACAATGAGCAGTTCTTC. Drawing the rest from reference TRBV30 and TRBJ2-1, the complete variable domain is SQTIHQWPATLVQPVGSPLSLECTVEGTSNPNLYWYRQAAGRGLQLLFYSVGIGQISSEVPQNLSASRPQDRQFILSSKKLLLSDSGFYLCAWMKGAGYNEQFFGPGTRLTVL.

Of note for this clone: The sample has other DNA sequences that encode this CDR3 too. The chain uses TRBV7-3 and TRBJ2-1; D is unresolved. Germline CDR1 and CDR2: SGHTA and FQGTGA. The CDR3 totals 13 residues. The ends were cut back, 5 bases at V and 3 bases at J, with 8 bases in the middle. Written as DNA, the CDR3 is TGTGCCAGCAGCCTAAACAACTACAATGAGCAGTTCTTC. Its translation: CASSLNNYNEQFF.

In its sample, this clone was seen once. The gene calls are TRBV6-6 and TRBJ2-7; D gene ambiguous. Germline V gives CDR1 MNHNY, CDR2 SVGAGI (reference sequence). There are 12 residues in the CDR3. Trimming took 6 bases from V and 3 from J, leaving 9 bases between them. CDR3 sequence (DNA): TGTGCCAGCAGCCTAGAGATCTACGAGCAGTACTTC. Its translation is CASSLEIYEQYF.

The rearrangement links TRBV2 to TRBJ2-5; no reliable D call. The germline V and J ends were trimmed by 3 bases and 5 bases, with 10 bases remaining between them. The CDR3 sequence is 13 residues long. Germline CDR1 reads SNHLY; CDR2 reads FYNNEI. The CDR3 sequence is CASSDTLGETQYF. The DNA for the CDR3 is TGTGCCAGCAGTGATACCCTCGGGGAGACCCAGTACTTC.

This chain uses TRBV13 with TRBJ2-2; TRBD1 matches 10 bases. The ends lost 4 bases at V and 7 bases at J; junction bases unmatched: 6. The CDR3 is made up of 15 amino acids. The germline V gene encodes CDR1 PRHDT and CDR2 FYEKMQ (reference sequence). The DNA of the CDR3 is TGTGCCAGCAGCTCCAGACAGGGGGCAATCGGGGAGCTGTTTTTT. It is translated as CASSSRQGAIGELFF.

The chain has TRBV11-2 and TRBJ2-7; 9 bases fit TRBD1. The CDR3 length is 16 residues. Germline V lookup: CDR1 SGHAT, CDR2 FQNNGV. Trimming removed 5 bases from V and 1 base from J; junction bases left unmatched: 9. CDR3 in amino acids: CASSHWGGTGSYEQYF. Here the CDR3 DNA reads TGTGCCAGCAGCCACTGGGGCGGGACAGGGTCCTACGAGCAGTACTTC.

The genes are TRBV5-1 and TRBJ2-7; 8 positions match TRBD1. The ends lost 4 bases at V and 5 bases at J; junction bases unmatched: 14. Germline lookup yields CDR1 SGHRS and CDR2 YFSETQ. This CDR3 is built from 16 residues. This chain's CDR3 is CASSPALVAGGDEQYF. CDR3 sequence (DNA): TGCGCCAGCAGCCCCGCCCTCGTGGCAGGGGGCGACGAGCAGTACTTC.

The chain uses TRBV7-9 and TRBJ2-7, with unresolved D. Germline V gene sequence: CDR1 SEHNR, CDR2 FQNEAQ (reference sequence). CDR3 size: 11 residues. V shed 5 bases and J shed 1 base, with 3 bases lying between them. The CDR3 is CASSRSYEQYF. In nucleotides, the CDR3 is TGTGCCAGCAGCCGGTCCTACGAGCAGTACTTC. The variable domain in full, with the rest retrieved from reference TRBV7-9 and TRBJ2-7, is DTGVSQNPRHKITKRGQNVTFRCDPISEHNRLYWYRQTLGQGPEFLTYFQNEAQLEKSRLLSDRFSAERPKGSFSTLEIQRTEQGDSAMYLCASSRSYEQYFGPGTRLTVT.

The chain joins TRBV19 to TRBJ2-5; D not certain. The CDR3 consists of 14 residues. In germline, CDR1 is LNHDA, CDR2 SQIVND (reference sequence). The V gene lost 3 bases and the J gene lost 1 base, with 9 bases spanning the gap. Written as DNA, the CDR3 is TGTGCCAGTAGTATGACTCCTCTCCAAGAGACCCAGTACTTC. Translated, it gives CASSMTPLQETQYF. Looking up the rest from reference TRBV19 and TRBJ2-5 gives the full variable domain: DGGITQSPKYLFRKEGQNVTLSCEQNLNHDAMYWYRQDPGQGLRLIYYSQIVNDFQKGDIAEGYSVSREKKESFPLTVTSAQKNPTAFYLCASSMTPLQETQYFGPGTRLLVL.

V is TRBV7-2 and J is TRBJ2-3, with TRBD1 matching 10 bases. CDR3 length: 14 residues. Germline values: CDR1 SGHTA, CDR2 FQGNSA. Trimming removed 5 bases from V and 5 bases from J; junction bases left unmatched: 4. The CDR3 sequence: CASSTRTGGDTQYF. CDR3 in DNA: TGTGCCAGCAGCACCCGGACAGGGGGAGATACGCAGTATTTT.

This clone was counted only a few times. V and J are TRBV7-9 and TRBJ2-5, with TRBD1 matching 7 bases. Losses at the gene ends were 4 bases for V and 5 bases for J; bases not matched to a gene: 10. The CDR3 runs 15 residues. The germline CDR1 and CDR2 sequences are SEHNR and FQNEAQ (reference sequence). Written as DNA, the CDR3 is TGTGCCAGCAGCTCGGGACAGCTCCCTGGGGAGACCCAGTACTTC. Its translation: CASSSGQLPGETQYF.

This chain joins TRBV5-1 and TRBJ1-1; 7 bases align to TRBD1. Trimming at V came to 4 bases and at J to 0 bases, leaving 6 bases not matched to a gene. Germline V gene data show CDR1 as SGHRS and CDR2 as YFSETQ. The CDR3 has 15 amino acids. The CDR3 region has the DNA TGCGCCAGCAGCAAAACGGGACAGATGAACACTGAAGCTTTCTTT. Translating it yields CASSKTGQMNTEAFF.

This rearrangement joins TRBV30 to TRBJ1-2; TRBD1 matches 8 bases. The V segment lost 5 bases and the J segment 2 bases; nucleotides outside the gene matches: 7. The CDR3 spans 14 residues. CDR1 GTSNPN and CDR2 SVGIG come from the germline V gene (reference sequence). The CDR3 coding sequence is TGTGCCTGGGAACTCAGGGGGCCGAACTATGGCTACACCTTC. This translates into CAWELRGPNYGYTF.

The CDR3, as DNA: TGTGCCAGCAGTGAATTTGGAGTAGCGGGGGATAAAGAGACCCAGTACTTC. Encoded protein: CASSEFGVAGDKETQYF. The genes are TRBV25-1 and TRBJ2-5, with TRBD2 identical over 9 bases. V gave up 1 base and J gave up 3 bases; unmatched junction bases: 9. This CDR3 comprises 17 residues. Germline loops: CDR1 MGHDK, CDR2 SYGVNS.

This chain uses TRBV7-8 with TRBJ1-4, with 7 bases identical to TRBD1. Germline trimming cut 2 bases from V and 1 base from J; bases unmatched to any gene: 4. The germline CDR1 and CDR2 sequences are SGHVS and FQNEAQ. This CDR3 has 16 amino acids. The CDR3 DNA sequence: TGTGCCAGCAGCTTAACCTACAGGGGAACTAATGAAAAACTGTTTTTT. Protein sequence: CASSLTYRGTNEKLFF.

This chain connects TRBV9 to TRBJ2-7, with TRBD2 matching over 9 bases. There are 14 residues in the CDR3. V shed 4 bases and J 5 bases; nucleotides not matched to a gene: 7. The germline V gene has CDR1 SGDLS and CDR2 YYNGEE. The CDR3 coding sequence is TGTGCCAGCAGCTCTCGCGGGGGGGCCCACGAGCAGTACTTC. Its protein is CASSSRGGAHEQYF.

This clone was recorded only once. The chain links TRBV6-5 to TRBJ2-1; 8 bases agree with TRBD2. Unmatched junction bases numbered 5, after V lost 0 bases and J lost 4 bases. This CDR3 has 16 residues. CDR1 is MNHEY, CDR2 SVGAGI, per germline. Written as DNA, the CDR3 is TGTGCCAGCAGTTACTCACCGGGGGGGACGTACAATGAGCAGTTCTTC. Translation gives CASSYSPGGTYNEQFF.